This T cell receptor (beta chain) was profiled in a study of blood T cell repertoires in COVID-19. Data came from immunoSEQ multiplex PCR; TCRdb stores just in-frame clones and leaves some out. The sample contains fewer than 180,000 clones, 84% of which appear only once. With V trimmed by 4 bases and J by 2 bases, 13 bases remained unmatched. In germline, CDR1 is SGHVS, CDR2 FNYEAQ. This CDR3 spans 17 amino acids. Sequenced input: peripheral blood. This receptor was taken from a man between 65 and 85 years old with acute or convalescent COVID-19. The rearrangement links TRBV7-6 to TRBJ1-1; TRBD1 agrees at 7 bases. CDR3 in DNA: TGTGCCAGCAGCTCACCCCAAGACAGGGTACACAACACTGAAGCTTTCTTT. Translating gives CASSSPQDRVHNTEAFF.